This TCR beta chain was captured by sequencing in a study of blood T cells in healthy people across ages. Study findings and constraints: Both naive CD4+ cell counts and diversity were greater in long-lived donors than in aged donors. Per million T cells, TCR beta diversity dropped about linearly as age rose.

The CDR3 is 17 residues long. After removal of 9 bases from V and 0 bases from J, the junction contained 10 bases not matched to a gene. Germline loops: CDR1 SGHRS, CDR2 YFSETQ. This clonotype was found many times. Antigen: not known. Combining a sample-barcoded 5' primer with a J-beta primer mix, a second PCR ran for about 6 to 11 cycles. All cDNA molecules were each tagged by a template-switch adaptor with 12 random nucleotides. TCRdb processed the 5' RACE reads anew with MiXCR; each CDR3 protein has one entry. Of 630,000 or so distinct CDR3 sequences listed, roughly 30% are singletons. The sample consisted of blood. The source is a woman over 75 in good health. This chain links TRBV5-1 with TRBJ2-6, with 9 positions matching TRBD1. DNA of the CDR3: TGCGCCACCACAACAGGGGGCCCCCTCTCTGGGGCCAACGTCCTGACTTTC. It encodes CATTTGGPLSGANVLTF.